This T cell receptor (beta chain) is from a study of long-term antiretroviral therapy in people with HIV. The authors ran the immunoSEQ assay, v3.0, at survey level. The table came from immunoSEQ multiplex PCR; TCRdb's copy has only in-frame clones and leaves some out. The sample shows 15,000 to 20,000 clones, about 81% of them seen only once. The V end was cut by 5 bases, the J end by 4 bases, with 18 bases between. Germline V lookup: CDR1 SGHRS, CDR2 YFSETQ. This CDR3 is 15 amino acids long. The origin of this receptor is a man between 18 and 29 years old with HIV. The chain recombines TRBV5-1 with TRBJ1-2, with D hard to call. The material was unsorted PBMCs, obtained 0.1 years after starting antiretroviral therapy. CDR3 loop: CASRYGVRKTYGYTF. CDR3 coding DNA: TGCGCCAGCAGGTATGGGGTTCGAAAGACCTATGGCTACACCTTC.